Listed here is a single TCR beta chain. The antigen is unknown. This sample is part of a study of T cell repertoires in cytomegalovirus infection. MiXCR, run by TCRdb on the reads, gives a single entry per CDR3 protein. This repertoire shows 310,000 or so distinct CDR3 sequences, about 25% found once; its top ten account for approximately 13%. V shed 0 bases and J shed 3 bases, with 7 bases lying between them. There are 13 residues in the CDR3. CDR1 and CDR2 (germline): SGHRS, YFSETQ. Findings and limits, study-wide: Clonotypes of TCR beta that were HLA-C-restricted and CMV-specific dominated the ex vivo response.

V and J are TRBV5-1 and TRBJ2-7, with no clear D. Sequences were obtained from PBMCs. The sequence was collected from a human donor in good health (CMV status not recorded). Some clones in this sample may be carry-over from other donors' samples. The CDR3 here is CASSLADGYEQYF. CDR3 sequence (DNA): TGCGCCAGCAGCTTGGCGGACGGCTACGAGCAGTACTTC.